The rows below give T cell receptor beta chains drawn from one sample of a study of shared clonotypes between healthy human individuals. The repertoire was sequenced with immunoSEQ multiplex PCR; TCRdb's copy has only in-frame clones and lacks some. The sample includes 1 million to 1.3 million clones, roughly 74% of them seen just once. The sequenced sample was memory CD4+ T cells from PBMCs. The receptors here all came from a young man in good health. Some clones in this sample may be carry-over from other donors' samples. The CDR3 runs from the conserved cysteine through the conserved F or W. D genes are given only for firm matches. Clone size is stated in some rows and not others, as once, few, many or a class when expanded.

j_call: TRBJ1-2
d_call: NA
clone_size: NA
v_call: TRBV5-6
cdr3_nt: TGTGCCAGCAGCTTCGGACCTGACGGCTACACCTTC
cdr3_aa: CASSFGPDGYTF

j_call: TRBJ1-1
d_call: NA
clone_size: NA
v_call: TRBV28
cdr3_nt: TGTGCCAGCAGACTCGATGGGGGGACTGAAGCTTTCTTT
cdr3_aa: CASRLDGGTEAFF

j_call: TRBJ2-7
d_call: TRBD2
clone_size: NA
v_call: TRBV11-2
cdr3_nt: TGTGCCAGCAGCTTAGAGGGCCTAGCGGGTTTTGGGGTTGACGAGCAGTACTTC
cdr3_aa: CASSLEGLAGFGVDEQYF

j_call: TRBJ1-1
d_call: NA
clone_size: once
v_call: TRBV5-1
cdr3_nt: TGCGCCAGCAGCTTGGCGAGAGCGAACACTGAAGCTTTCTTT
cdr3_aa: CASSLARANTEAFF

j_call: TRBJ1-3
d_call: NA
clone_size: NA
v_call: TRBV27
cdr3_nt: TGTGCCAGCCGCCCGGGGGGGCCTGGAAACACCATATATTTT
cdr3_aa: CASRPGGPGNTIYF

j_call: TRBJ2-3
d_call: NA
clone_size: NA
v_call: TRBV27
cdr3_nt: TGTGCCAGCAGTTTATCGGACGGGTTGCAGTATTTT
cdr3_aa: CASSLSDGLQYF

j_call: TRBJ2-3
d_call: NA
clone_size: NA
v_call: TRBV7-3
cdr3_nt: TGTGCCAGCAGCTTAGTGGTCGGCACAGATACGCAGTATTTT
cdr3_aa: CASSLVVGTDTQYF

j_call: TRBJ2-7
d_call: TRBD1
clone_size: NA
v_call: TRBV4-2
cdr3_nt: TGTGCCAGCAGCCAAGATATAGGGACAGGGGCCTACGAGCAGTACTTC
cdr3_aa: CASSQDIGTGAYEQYF

j_call: TRBJ2-1
d_call: NA
clone_size: NA
v_call: TRBV4-1
cdr3_nt: TGCGCCAGCAGCCAAGCCCAATCAGGCCCCCATAATGAGCAGTTCTTC
cdr3_aa: CASSQAQSGPHNEQFF

j_call: TRBJ2-7
d_call: TRBD1
clone_size: NA
v_call: TRBV18
cdr3_nt: TGTGCCAGCTCCCAAGGACAGGGGGCGACAGGCTACGAGCAGTACTTC
cdr3_aa: CASSQGQGATGYEQYF

j_call: TRBJ2-1
d_call: NA
clone_size: NA
v_call: TRBV7-9
cdr3_nt: TGTGCCAGCAGCTTTGGTGAAATCGTCGATGAGCAGTTCTTC
cdr3_aa: CASSFGEIVDEQFF

j_call: TRBJ2-1
d_call: NA
clone_size: few
v_call: TRBV11-2
cdr3_nt: TGTGCCAGCAGCTTAGTGGCTAGGAGAGGTGGTGAGCAGTTCTTC
cdr3_aa: CASSLVARRGGEQFF

j_call: TRBJ1-1
d_call: NA
clone_size: NA
v_call: TRBV28
cdr3_nt: TGTGCCAGCAGTTTAATCCAGGGATGGCCTGAAGCTTTCTTT
cdr3_aa: CASSLIQGWPEAFF

j_call: TRBJ2-2
d_call: TRBD2
clone_size: NA
v_call: TRBV7-2
cdr3_nt: TGTGCCAGCAGCTTAGTCCCTCATGCGGGAGGGAACACCGGGGAGCTGTTTTTT
cdr3_aa: CASSLVPHAGGNTGELFF

j_call: TRBJ2-7
d_call: TRBD2
clone_size: NA
v_call: TRBV27
cdr3_nt: TGTGCCAGCAGTCCTTGGACTAGCGGAACCTACGAGCAGTACTTC
cdr3_aa: CASSPWTSGTYEQYF

j_call: TRBJ2-3
d_call: NA
clone_size: NA
v_call: TRBV5-1
cdr3_nt: TGCGCCAGCAGCTGGACCCAGGATACGCAGTATTTT
cdr3_aa: CASSWTQDTQYF

j_call: TRBJ2-7
d_call: NA
clone_size: NA
v_call: TRBV5-6
cdr3_nt: TGTGCCAGCAGCCCATTAGGGGGGGCCTACGAGCAGTACTTC
cdr3_aa: CASSPLGGAYEQYF

j_call: TRBJ2-1
d_call: TRBD2
clone_size: NA
v_call: TRBV19
cdr3_nt: TGTGCCAGTAGTTCGAAACCGGGACTAGCGGGGGCCGAGCAGTTCTTC
cdr3_aa: CASSSKPGLAGAEQFF

j_call: TRBJ2-2
d_call: NA
clone_size: few
v_call: TRBV11-3
cdr3_nt: TGTGCCAGCAGTCCGAACACCGGGGAGCTGTTTTTT
cdr3_aa: CASSPNTGELFF

j_call: TRBJ2-2
d_call: NA
clone_size: NA
v_call: TRBV7-2
cdr3_nt: TGTGCCAGCAGCTTAGGTTGGGATCAGGGGACCGGGGAGCTGTTTTTT
cdr3_aa: CASSLGWDQGTGELFF

j_call: TRBJ2-3
d_call: NA
clone_size: NA
v_call: TRBV7-9
cdr3_nt: TGTGCCAGCAGCACCGCCCGGGACCCCAGTACAGATACGCAGTATTTT
cdr3_aa: CASSTARDPSTDTQYF

j_call: TRBJ2-7
d_call: NA
clone_size: NA
v_call: TRBV30
cdr3_nt: TGTGCCTGGAGTGTCTGGACCTACGAGCAGTACTTC
cdr3_aa: CAWSVWTYEQYF

j_call: TRBJ2-1
d_call: TRBD2
clone_size: few
v_call: TRBV30
cdr3_nt: TGTGCCTGGAGCGGGAGGTCCTACAATGAGCAGTTCTTC
cdr3_aa: CAWSGRSYNEQFF

j_call: TRBJ1-3
d_call: TRBD1
clone_size: NA
v_call: TRBV18
cdr3_nt: TGTGCCAGCTCACGGGACAGGACTACTGGGAGCTCTGGAAACACCATATATTTT
cdr3_aa: CASSRDRTTGSSGNTIYF

j_call: TRBJ2-2
d_call: TRBD1
clone_size: NA
v_call: TRBV5-4
cdr3_nt: TGTGCCAGCAGCTTCCCGGGACAGGGGGCAGGCGGGGAGCTGTTTTTT
cdr3_aa: CASSFPGQGAGGELFF

j_call: TRBJ1-2
d_call: NA
clone_size: NA
v_call: TRBV7-3
cdr3_nt: TGTGCCAGCAGCACGCTAGGGGGCTATGGCTACACCTTC
cdr3_aa: CASSTLGGYGYTF

j_call: TRBJ2-3
d_call: NA
clone_size: NA
v_call: TRBV11-2
cdr3_nt: TGTGCCAGCAGCTTAGACGGCCTAAATACGCAGTATTTT
cdr3_aa: CASSLDGLNTQYF

j_call: TRBJ1-6
d_call: NA
clone_size: few
v_call: TRBV27
cdr3_nt: TGTGCCAGCAGTTTAAGACGGGATAATTCACCCCTCCACTTT
cdr3_aa: CASSLRRDNSPLHF

j_call: TRBJ2-7
d_call: NA
clone_size: NA
v_call: TRBV10-3
cdr3_nt: TGTGCCATCAGGGCCTCGGGCTACGAGCAGTACTTC
cdr3_aa: CAIRASGYEQYF

j_call: TRBJ2-5
d_call: NA
clone_size: NA
v_call: TRBV5-1
cdr3_nt: TGCGCCAGCAGCTTTCTCGAGACCCAGTACTTC
cdr3_aa: CASSFLETQYF

j_call: TRBJ2-7
d_call: NA
clone_size: few
v_call: TRBV28
cdr3_nt: TGTGCCAGCAGTTTCGGCGGGGCGGGGACCTACGAGCAGTACTTC
cdr3_aa: CASSFGGAGTYEQYF

j_call: TRBJ1-1
d_call: NA
clone_size: many
v_call: TRBV5-1
cdr3_nt: TGCGCCAGCAGCCGTAGCATGAACACTGAAGCTTTCTTT
cdr3_aa: CASSRSMNTEAFF

j_call: TRBJ2-1
d_call: NA
clone_size: NA
v_call: TRBV2
cdr3_nt: TGTGCCAGCAGTGAGCGAGCAACCGAGCAGTTCTTC
cdr3_aa: CASSERATEQFF

j_call: TRBJ1-2
d_call: NA
clone_size: NA
v_call: TRBV7-2
cdr3_nt: TGTGCCAGCAGCTTCGCGGAGGGAAACTATGGCTACACCTTC
cdr3_aa: CASSFAEGNYGYTF

j_call: TRBJ1-5
d_call: NA
clone_size: NA
v_call: TRBV11-2
cdr3_nt: TGTGCCAGCAGCGAAGGCCGAGGTAGGCGCAATCAGCCCCAGCATTTT
cdr3_aa: CASSEGRGRRNQPQHF

j_call: TRBJ2-1
d_call: NA
clone_size: NA
v_call: TRBV9
cdr3_nt: TGTGCCAGCAGCGTAGCGGCGGCACACTCCTACAATGAGCAGTTCTTC
cdr3_aa: CASSVAAAHSYNEQFF

j_call: TRBJ2-5
d_call: TRBD2
clone_size: NA
v_call: TRBV2
cdr3_nt: TGTGCCAGCAGTGCCCAGCGGGGCCAAGAGACCCAGTACTTC
cdr3_aa: CASSAQRGQETQYF

j_call: TRBJ2-1
d_call: NA
clone_size: NA
v_call: TRBV18
cdr3_nt: TGTGCCAGCTCAGGCGTCCCCCTTGAGCAGTTCTTC
cdr3_aa: CASSGVPLEQFF

j_call: TRBJ1-1
d_call: NA
clone_size: few
v_call: TRBV7-6
cdr3_nt: TGTGCCAGCAGCTTAGACGGGGACACTGAAGCTTTCTTT
cdr3_aa: CASSLDGDTEAFF

j_call: TRBJ2-2
d_call: TRBD1
clone_size: NA
v_call: TRBV5-1
cdr3_nt: TGCGCCAGCAGCTTGATGGGACAGAAAACCACCGGGGAGCTGTTTTTT
cdr3_aa: CASSLMGQKTTGELFF

j_call: TRBJ1-1
d_call: NA
clone_size: NA
v_call: TRBV10-3
cdr3_nt: TGTGCCATCAGTGGGGCGGGACCCGGATGGTCCGGAGGGAACACTGAAGCTTTCTTT
cdr3_aa: CAISGAGPGWSGGNTEAFF

j_call: TRBJ2-7
d_call: TRBD1
clone_size: few
v_call: TRBV6-1
cdr3_nt: TGTGCCAGCTGGCGGACAGGCTCCTACGAGCAGTACTTC
cdr3_aa: CASWRTGSYEQYF

j_call: TRBJ2-7
d_call: NA
clone_size: NA
v_call: TRBV20-1
cdr3_nt: TGCAGTGCTAGGGGTGTGGACGAGCAGTACTTC
cdr3_aa: CSARGVDEQYF

j_call: TRBJ2-1
d_call: NA
clone_size: NA
v_call: TRBV2
cdr3_nt: TGTGCCAGCACCTCTCAGGTAACTCGACGACTAAACAATGAGCAGTTCTTC
cdr3_aa: CASTSQVTRRLNNEQFF

j_call: TRBJ2-1
d_call: NA
clone_size: NA
v_call: TRBV11-2
cdr3_nt: TGTGCCAGCAGCCGAGGGACTCGGGGGAGGAATGAGCAGTTCTTC
cdr3_aa: CASSRGTRGRNEQFF

j_call: TRBJ2-2
d_call: NA
clone_size: NA
v_call: TRBV25-1
cdr3_nt: TGTGCCAGCAGTGATTCAGGCAGGGGTCGTTCGAACACCGGGGAGCTGTTTTTT
cdr3_aa: CASSDSGRGRSNTGELFF

j_call: TRBJ2-2
d_call: NA
clone_size: few
v_call: TRBV11-3
cdr3_nt: TGTGCCAGCAGCTTAGATCAGCTGAGGAAAGGCGGGGAGCTGTTTTTT
cdr3_aa: CASSLDQLRKGGELFF

j_call: TRBJ2-5
d_call: NA
clone_size: NA
v_call: TRBV20-1
cdr3_nt: TGCAGTGCTATTGTGGGGGAGACCCAGTACTTC
cdr3_aa: CSAIVGETQYF

j_call: TRBJ2-3
d_call: NA
clone_size: few
v_call: TRBV7-2
cdr3_nt: TGTGCCAGCAGCTCCCAGGGGTCGGGACCCCGCACAGATACGCAGTATTTT
cdr3_aa: CASSSQGSGPRTDTQYF

j_call: TRBJ1-4
d_call: TRBD1
clone_size: NA
v_call: TRBV25-1
cdr3_nt: TGTGCCAGCAGTGATAAGGGGGCAGGTAATGAAAAACTGTTTTTT
cdr3_aa: CASSDKGAGNEKLFF

j_call: TRBJ1-1
d_call: NA
clone_size: NA
v_call: TRBV5-1
cdr3_nt: TGCGCCAGCAGCCCGGGGGGTGGAAGCACTGAAGCTTTCTTT
cdr3_aa: CASSPGGGSTEAFF

j_call: TRBJ1-4
d_call: TRBD1
clone_size: many
v_call: TRBV7-9
cdr3_nt: TGTGCCAGCAGCTTGACCCGACAGGGGAACCGCGAAAAACTGTTTTTT
cdr3_aa: CASSLTRQGNREKLFF